This T cell receptor beta chain is from a study of T cells in Graves' hyperthyroidism and ophthalmopathy. The overall study: Peripheral blood was secured at the point of initial diagnosis, before any treatment.

This clonotype has at least ten counts. Its antigen is unidentified. TCR beta CDR3 regions were amplified from RNA transcripts. The HTBI primer set served for first-round RT-PCR of the TCR CDR3. TCRdb redid the calling of the multiplex PCR reads with MiXCR, one entry per CDR3 protein. The sample includes 300,000 to 450,000 distinct CDR3 sequences, approximately 14% of them seen just once. Whole-study findings and limits: Using 13 V-J features, a model discriminated ophthalmopathy from stable hyperthyroidism. In validation, the model predicted ophthalmopathy. These predictions came a median about 6.5 months before onset.

This TCR was sampled from a woman aged 55-70 years with Graves' hyperthyroidism. The sequencing input was blood.

The CDR3 sequence is CASILTSGRVNEQFF. CDR3 nucleotides: TGTGCCAGCATTCTAACTAGCGGGAGAGTAAATGAGCAGTTCTTC. The chain joins TRBV2 to TRBJ2-1; TRBD2 matches at 11 bases. The junction had 9 bases not matched to a gene; V was cut back by 7 bases and J by 7 bases. Germline-derived CDR1 and CDR2 are SNHLY and FYNNEI. The CDR3 covers 15 residues.